Presented here are 29 T cell receptor beta chains from one specimen sequenced in a study of vaccination effects on CD4 cells after COVID-19. Repertoires were generated with immunoSEQ multiplex PCR, while TCRdb's copy carries only in-frame clones and drops some. Of tens of thousands of clones in the sample, about 74% are singletons; the top ten hold roughly 1.6%. Ahead of sequencing, the ViraFEST assay grew antigen-specific CD4+ T cells using viral peptide pools. Cells that had been cultured for 10 days were the source of isolated CD4+ T cells. Of the BNT162b2 and mRNA-1273 vaccines, participants received two doses of one or the other. Antigens of these TCRs are unknown. The specimen was CD4+ T cells from PBMCs cultured with HCoV-229E spike peptides, collected after COVID-19 vaccination. These receptors all stem from a human donor who received a COVID-19 vaccine.

V gene TRBV5-6 combines with J gene TRBJ2-5; 8 positions match TRBD1. Per the germline V gene, CDR1 is SGHDT and CDR2 is YYEEEE. The CDR3 length is 13 residues. With V trimmed by 6 bases and J by 2 bases, 3 bases remained unmatched. Here the CDR3 reads CASKWTGQETQYF. The CDR3 region has the DNA TGTGCCAGCAAATGGACAGGGCAAGAGACCCAGTACTTC.

The chain joins TRBV7-3 to TRBJ1-2; no clear D gene. Trimming pared 1 base from V and 5 bases from J, leaving 8 bases between. The CDR3 contains 13 residues. Germline V gene data show CDR1 as SGHTA and CDR2 as FQGTGA. The CDR3 is CASSLSNFYGYTF. The CDR3 bases are TGTGCCAGCAGCTTAAGTAATTTTTATGGCTACACCTTC.

The J gene is TRBJ2-1, the V gene TRBV5-1; D is possibly TRBD1 (5 bases). The CDR3 covers 13 residues. V shed 4 bases and J shed 9 bases, with 14 bases lying between them. Germline loops: CDR1 SGHRS, CDR2 YFSETQ. CDR3 nucleotides: TGCGCCAGCAGCCGAATTCAGGGCAGTGAGCAGTTCTTC. Its protein product is CASSRIQGSEQFF. Using reference TRBV5-1 and TRBJ2-1 for the parts outside the CDR3, the full variable domain is KAGVTQTPRYLIKTRGQQVTLSCSPISGHRSVSWYQQTPGQGLQFLFEYFSETQRNKGNFPGRFSGRQFSNSRSEMNVSTLELGDSALYLCASSRIQGSEQFFGPGTRLTVL.

This sequence joins TRBV6-5 and TRBJ1-1; D not certain. V was clipped by 2 bases and J by 3 bases, with 10 bases between them. CDR1 and CDR2 (germline): MNHEY, SVGAGI. This CDR3 region has 14 residues. The CDR3 DNA sequence: TGTGCCAGCAGTTACCGGGGATCGGACACTGAAGCTTTCTTT. Its translation: CASSYRGSDTEAFF.

The DNA of the CDR3 is TGTGCCAGTAGTATACGCTCCGGGACAGGGTTCAATGAGCAGTTCTTC. Encoded protein: CASSIRSGTGFNEQFF. The chain is built from TRBV19 and TRBJ2-1; TRBD1 matches 9 bases. The CDR3 extends over 16 amino acids. Trimming cost V 2 bases and J 6 bases; bases outside gene matches: 8. CDR1 is LNHDA, CDR2 SQIVND, per germline (reference sequence).

The V call is TRBV29-1, the J call TRBJ1-1, with D perhaps matching TRBD1 (5 bases). Per the germline V gene, CDR1 is SQVTM and CDR2 is ANQGSEA. The CDR3 covers 16 residues. Trimming shortened V by 1 base and J by 4 bases, and 19 bases separated the two germline ends. CDR3 amino acids: CSVEGGRERRTTEAFF. The DNA for the CDR3 is TGCAGCGTTGAAGGGGGCCGCGAGAGACGCACCACTGAAGCTTTCTTT. Supplemented by reference TRBV29-1 and TRBJ1-1, the full variable domain reads SAVISQKPSRDICQRGTSLTIQCQVDSQVTMMFWYRQQPGQSLTLIATANQGSEATYESGFVIDKFPISRPNLTFSTLTVSNMSPEDSSIYLCSVEGGRERRTTEAFFGQGTRLTVV.

The rearrangement joins TRBV28 to TRBJ1-3, with TRBD1 as a possible D gene (6 bases). This CDR3 comprises 15 residues. The V and J ends lost 10 bases and 0 bases respectively, with 16 bases between them. Germline V lookup: CDR1 MDHEN, CDR2 SYDVKM. CDR3: CATTSGTLSGNTIYF. Here the CDR3 DNA reads TGTGCCACCACTTCGGGGACACTCTCTGGAAACACCATATATTTT.

The gene calls are TRBV7-8 and TRBJ2-1, with D possibly matching TRBD2 (5 bases). CDR3 size: 14 residues. The germline V and J ends were trimmed by 1 base and 12 bases, with 16 bases remaining between them. Germline CDR1 SGHVS, CDR2 FQNEAQ. This CDR3 is CASSLGGRGEGQFF. The CDR3 DNA reads as TGTGCCAGCAGCTTAGGAGGGCGTGGGGAAGGGCAGTTCTTC.

The chain carries TRBV29-1 and TRBJ2-3; D is possibly TRBD2 (6 bases). This CDR3 contains 13 residues. Looked up from germline, CDR1 is SQVTM and CDR2 is ANQGSEA. V was cut by 8 bases and J by 3 bases, with 15 bases left in between. DNA for the CDR3: TGCAGCAAGGGACTGGGAGGAACAGATACGCAGTATTTT. Translation gives CSKGLGGTDTQYF.

The chain recombines TRBV19 with TRBJ1-6, with D possibly TRBD1 on 5 matching bases. V lost 4 bases to trimming and J lost 4 bases, with 17 bases between them. Germline V CDR1 and CDR2: LNHDA, SQIVND (reference sequence). The CDR3 is made up of 17 amino acids. CDR3 coding DNA: TGTGCCAGTAGTAATTTAGCCGGGACGAGTTATAATTCACCCCTCCACTTT. Protein: CASSNLAGTSYNSPLHF. The full variable domain, its missing parts supplied by reference TRBV19 and TRBJ1-6, is DGGITQSPKYLFRKEGQNVTLSCEQNLNHDAMYWYRQDPGQGLRLIYYSQIVNDFQKGDIAEGYSVSREKKESFPLTVTSAQKNPTAFYLCASSNLAGTSYNSPLHFGNGTRLTVT.

The chain combines TRBV24-1 with TRBJ1-1; TRBD1 matches at 7 bases. CDR1 is KGHDR and CDR2 is SFDVKD in the germline V gene. The CDR3 spans 14 residues. With V trimmed by 3 bases and J by 4 bases, 4 bases remained unmatched. CDR3 DNA sequence: TGTGCCACCAGTGATAGCTGGGACAGCACTGAAGCTTTCTTT. Translated: CATSDSWDSTEAFF.

This clone was recorded a few times. This chain joins TRBV2 and TRBJ1-2; D call uncertain. The CDR3 runs to 12 residues. V dropped 1 base and J dropped 7 bases, with 7 bases sitting between them. Germline V gene lookup returns CDR1 SNHLY and CDR2 FYNNEI. CDR3 in DNA: TGTGCCAGCAGTGAAGGAGGTCGTGGCTACACCTTC. It codes for CASSEGGRGYTF.

The V gene is TRBV24-1, the J gene TRBJ1-5; D ambiguous. Germline values: CDR1 KGHDR, CDR2 SFDVKD. The CDR3 is 14 residues long. V dropped 4 bases and J dropped 0 bases, with 6 bases sitting between them. As DNA, the CDR3 is TGTGCCACCAGTGACATCTCTAGCAATCAGCCCCAGCATTTT. It is translated as CATSDISSNQPQHF.

The chain couples TRBV19 to TRBJ1-3; possibly TRBD1 for D (5 bases). CDR3 size: 16 residues. The germline V gene has CDR1 LNHDA and CDR2 SQIVND (reference sequence). V was cut by 2 bases and J by 0 bases, with 11 bases left in between. The CDR3 DNA follows: TGTGCCAGTAGTATACCGGGGGGACCCTCTGGAAACACCATATATTTT. This sequence encodes CASSIPGGPSGNTIYF.

V is TRBV5-1 and J is TRBJ1-2; D perhaps matches TRBD1 (5 bases). The CDR3 is 16 amino acids. V was shortened by 0 bases and J by 6 bases, with 18 bases between the two germline ends. Germline V gene sequence: CDR1 SGHRS, CDR2 YFSETQ. CDR3 amino acids: CASSLVSAGGTHGYTF. In DNA form, the CDR3 reads TGCGCCAGCAGCTTGGTTTCCGCGGGGGGGACTCATGGCTACACCTTC. Full variable domain (outside the CDR3, taken from reference TRBV5-1 and TRBJ1-2): KAGVTQTPRYLIKTRGQQVTLSCSPISGHRSVSWYQQTPGQGLQFLFEYFSETQRNKGNFPGRFSGRQFSNSRSEMNVSTLELGDSALYLCASSLVSAGGTHGYTFGSGTRLTVV.

This clone was observed a few times. CDR3: CASSQVFLRTGMGEQYV. CDR3 in DNA: TGCGCCAGCAGCCAAGTTTTCCTCCGGACAGGGATGGGCGAGCAGTACGTC. This chain links TRBV4-1 with TRBJ2-7; 8 bases fit TRBD1. This CDR3 is 17 amino acids long. V shed 1 base and J 6 bases; nucleotides not matched to a gene: 14. Germline loops: CDR1 MGHRA, CDR2 YSYEKL.

This rearrangement joins TRBV10-3 to TRBJ1-3, with 11 bases fitting TRBD1. From germline, CDR1 is ENHRY and CDR2 SYGVKD. The CDR3 extends over 16 amino acids. Trimming removed 3 bases from V and 3 bases from J; junction bases left unmatched: 4. The CDR3 nucleotides read TGTGCCATCAGTGAAGGACAGGGGGCAAGTGGAAACACCATATATTTT. Its translation: CAISEGQGASGNTIYF.

V usage is TRBV18 and J usage is TRBJ2-1; 10 bases line up with TRBD2. The CDR3 contains 16 residues. Trimming cost V 3 bases and J 9 bases; bases outside gene matches: 11. Germline-derived CDR1 and CDR2 are KGHSH and LQKENI. In DNA form, the CDR3 reads TGTGCCAGCTCACCCCGGGCTAGCGGGGGTGATGGTGAGCAGTTCTTC. Translated: CASSPRASGGDGEQFF.

This chain connects TRBV19 to TRBJ1-2; no reliable D call. There are 16 residues in the CDR3. The V and J ends lost 10 bases and 3 bases respectively, with 24 bases between them. From germline, CDR1 is LNHDA and CDR2 SQIVND (reference sequence). The CDR3 DNA reads TGTGCCACAACCCTACGGCGGGAGGGAGACCACTATGGCTACACCTTC. The encoded protein is CATTLRREGDHYGYTF.

The genes are TRBV6-4 and TRBJ1-1; 7 bases map to TRBD1. The V and J ends lost 4 bases and 3 bases, in that order; junction bases with no gene match: 5. CDR1 is MRHNA and CDR2 is SNTAGT in the germline V gene. This CDR3 region has 14 residues. The CDR3 region is CASSAYRGDTEAFF. The CDR3 DNA reads TGTGCCAGCAGTGCCTACAGGGGAGACACTGAAGCTTTCTTT.

The rearrangement joins TRBV4-1 to TRBJ2-3; D is unclear. V lost 1 base and J lost 6, with 14 bases in between. Looked up from germline, CDR1 is MGHRA and CDR2 is YSYEKL. The CDR3 extends over 15 amino acids. For the CDR3, the DNA is TGCGCCAGCAGCCAAGTGTCGAGTACAGCGGATACGCAGTATTTT. It codes for CASSQVSSTADTQYF.

The rearrangement uses TRBV24-1 and TRBJ1-1; D is ambiguous. Germline CDR1 KGHDR, CDR2 SFDVKD. The CDR3 totals 12 residues. Between the trimmed V and J ends, which lost 3 bases and 0 bases, there was a span of 1 base. CDR3 residues: CATSDLNTEAFF. For the CDR3, the DNA is TGTGCCACCAGTGATCTGAACACTGAAGCTTTCTTT.

The V call is TRBV6-6, the J call TRBJ2-7; the D gene is possibly TRBD2 (5 bases). This CDR3 has 14 residues. With 6 bases removed from V and 8 bases from J, the gap between germline ends came to 20 bases. Per germline, CDR1 MNHNY and CDR2 SVGAGI (reference sequence). The CDR3 nucleotides are TGTGCCAGCAGCCCGAATCAGGCGCTAGCCAAGCAGTACGTC. It translates to CASSPNQALAKQYV.

This clone was detected a few times. This chain joins TRBV12-3 or TRBV12-4 and TRBJ2-1, with 7 bases matching TRBD1. There are 13 residues in the CDR3. Trimming took 6 bases from V and 4 from J; bases not matched to a gene: 3. CDR3 DNA: TGTGCCAGCAGCCCGGGACAGTACAATGAGCAGTTCTTC. Protein sequence: CASSPGQYNEQFF.

This clone turned up a few times. The gene calls are TRBV5-6 and TRBJ1-1; D remains ambiguous. Germline-derived CDR1 and CDR2 are SGHDT and YYEEEE. This CDR3 comprises 13 residues. The V and J ends lost 5 bases and 2 bases respectively, with 10 bases between them. The CDR3 reads CASSFGLNTEAFF. As DNA, the CDR3 is TGTGCCAGCAGTTTCGGGTTAAACACTGAAGCTTTCTTT.

V gene TRBV16 combines with J gene TRBJ1-5; D perhaps matches TRBD1 (5 bases). Per the germline V gene, CDR1 is KGHSY and CDR2 is FQNENV. V was trimmed by 2 bases and J by 0 bases, leaving 11 bases between them. The CDR3 has 16 residues. The CDR3 region has the DNA TGTGCCAGCAGCCAACTTTGGGGGAATAGCAATCAGCCCCAGCATTTT. Amino acid sequence: CASSQLWGNSNQPQHF.

This clone is a singleton in its sample. The V call is TRBV5-1, the J call TRBJ2-1; 9 bases map to TRBD2. The CDR3 contains 16 residues. Germline V gene sequence: CDR1 SGHRS, CDR2 YFSETQ. The V gene end was trimmed by 3 bases and the J gene end by 1 base; junction bases not matched to a gene: 5. The CDR3 spells CASSSDSGGSYNEQFF. Here the CDR3 DNA reads TGCGCCAGCAGCTCTGATAGCGGGGGATCCTACAATGAGCAGTTCTTC.

This sequence joins TRBV19 and TRBJ1-6; 10 nucleotides align to TRBD1. Looked up from germline, CDR1 is LNHDA and CDR2 is SQIVND (reference sequence). The CDR3 length is 16 residues. The junction had 7 bases not matched to a gene; V was cut back by 2 bases and J by 9 bases. DNA for the CDR3: TGTGCCAGTAGTATACCCGGGACAGGGGTCGGTTCACCCCTCCACTTT. The encoded protein is CASSIPGTGVGSPLHF.

This clone was recorded only once. The V gene is TRBV5-1, the J gene TRBJ1-6; 8 positions match TRBD1. Germline lookup yields CDR1 SGHRS and CDR2 YFSETQ. V shed 4 bases, J shed 10 bases, and the junction held 13 bases outside the gene matches. The length of the CDR3 is 16 residues. The CDR3 reads CASSPLGQGALSPLHF. The DNA for the CDR3 is TGCGCCAGCAGCCCACTCGGGCAGGGGGCCTTATCACCCCTCCACTTT.